The present T cell receptor (beta chain) was sequenced within a study of OX40 agonist ivuxolimab in advanced cancers. Across the study: Dose-escalation patients were diagnosed with hepatocellular carcinoma, melanoma, renal cell cancer or head and neck cancer. One hepatocellular carcinoma and two cutaneous melanoma patients partially responded.

Regarding the study as a whole: Antigen specificity of clonally expanded peripheral T cells was not established. Among the nonresponders, some also had low normalized T-cell clonal expansion.

The CDR3 runs to 15 residues. The germline V gene encodes CDR1 SGHTS and CDR2 YDEGEE. The trim removed 3 bases at V and 3 bases at J, leaving 9 bases unmatched. As concerns this clone: Its antigen is undetermined.

Libraries were prepared by immunoSEQ multiplex PCR; TCRdb keeps only in-frame clonotypes and omits some of them. In the table there are 71,000 or so clones, about 81% of which are singletons. The source of this sequence is an adult with an advanced solid tumor such as melanoma, head and neck, liver or kidney cancer. The specimen was CD4+ or CD8+ T cells sorted from blood, collected in a trial of the OX40 agonist ivuxolimab. This rearrangement joins TRBV5-8 to TRBJ2-7, with TRBD1 matching 7 bases. CDR3 in amino acids: CASSSAGTEYYEQYF. The CDR3 DNA is TGTGCCAGCAGCTCGGCCGGGACAGAGTACTACGAGCAGTACTTC. The full variable domain, with the rest looked up from reference TRBV5-8 and TRBJ2-7, is EAGVTQSPTHLIKTRGQQATLRCSPISGHTSVYWYQQALGLGLQFLLWYDEGEERNRGNFPPRFSGRQFPNYSSELNVNALELEDSALYLCASSSAGTEYYEQYFGPGTRLTVT.